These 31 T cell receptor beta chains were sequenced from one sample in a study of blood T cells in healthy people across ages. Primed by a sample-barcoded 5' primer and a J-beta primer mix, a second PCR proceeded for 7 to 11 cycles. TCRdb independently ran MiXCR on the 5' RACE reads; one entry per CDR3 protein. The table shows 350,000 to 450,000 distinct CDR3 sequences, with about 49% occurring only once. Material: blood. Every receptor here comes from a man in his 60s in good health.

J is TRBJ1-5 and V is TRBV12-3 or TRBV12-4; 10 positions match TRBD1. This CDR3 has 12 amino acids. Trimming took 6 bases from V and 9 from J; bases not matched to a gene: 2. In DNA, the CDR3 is TGTGCCAGCAGAGGACAGGGGGGGCCCCAGCATTTT. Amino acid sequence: CASRGQGGPQHF.

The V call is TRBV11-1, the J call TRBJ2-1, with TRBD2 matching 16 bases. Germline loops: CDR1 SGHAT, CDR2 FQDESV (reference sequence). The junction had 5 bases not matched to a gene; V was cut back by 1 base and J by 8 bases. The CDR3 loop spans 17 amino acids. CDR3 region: CASSLGGGLAGGHEQFF. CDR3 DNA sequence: TGTGCCAGCAGCTTAGGTGGGGGACTAGCGGGAGGGCATGAGCAGTTCTTC.

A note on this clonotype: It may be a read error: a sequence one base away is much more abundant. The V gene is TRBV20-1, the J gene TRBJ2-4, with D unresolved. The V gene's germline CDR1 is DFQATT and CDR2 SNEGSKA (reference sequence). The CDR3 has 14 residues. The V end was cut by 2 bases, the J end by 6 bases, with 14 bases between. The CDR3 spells CSARIATNGNIQYF. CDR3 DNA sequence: TGCAGTGCTAGAATAGCAACTAACGGAAACATTCAGTACTTC.

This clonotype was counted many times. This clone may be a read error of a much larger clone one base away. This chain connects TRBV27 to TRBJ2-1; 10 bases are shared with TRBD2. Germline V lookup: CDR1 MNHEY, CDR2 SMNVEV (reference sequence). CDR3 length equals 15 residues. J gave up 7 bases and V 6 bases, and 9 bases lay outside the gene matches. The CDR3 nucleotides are TGTGCCAGCAGCCCAGGACGAGCGGGAGGGAATGAGCAGTTCTTC. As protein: CASSPGRAGGNEQFF.

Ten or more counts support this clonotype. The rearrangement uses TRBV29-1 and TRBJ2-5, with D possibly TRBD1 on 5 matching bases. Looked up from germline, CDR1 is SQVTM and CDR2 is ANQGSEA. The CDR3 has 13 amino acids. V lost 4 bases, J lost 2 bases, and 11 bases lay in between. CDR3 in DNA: TGCAGCGTTGTCCTCGACAGACAAGAGACCCAGTACTTC. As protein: CSVVLDRQETQYF.

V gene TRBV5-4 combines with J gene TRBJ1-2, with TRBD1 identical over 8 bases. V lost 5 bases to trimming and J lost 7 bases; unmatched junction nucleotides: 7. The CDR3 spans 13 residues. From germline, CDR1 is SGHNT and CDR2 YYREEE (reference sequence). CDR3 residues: CASRFWTGFGYTF. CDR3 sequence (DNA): TGTGCCAGCAGGTTCTGGACAGGGTTTGGCTACACCTTC.

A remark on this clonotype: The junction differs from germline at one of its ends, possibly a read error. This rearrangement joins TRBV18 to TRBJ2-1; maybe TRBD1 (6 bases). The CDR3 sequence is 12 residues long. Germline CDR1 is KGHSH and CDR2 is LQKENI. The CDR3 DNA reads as TGTGCCAGCGCACCGGACAGCAATGAGCAGTTCTTC. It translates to CASAPDSNEQFF.

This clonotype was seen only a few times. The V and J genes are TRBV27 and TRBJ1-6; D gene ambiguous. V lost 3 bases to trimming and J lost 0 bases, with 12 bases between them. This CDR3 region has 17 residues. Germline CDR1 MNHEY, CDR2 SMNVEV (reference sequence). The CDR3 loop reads CASSFSVTSSYNSPLHF. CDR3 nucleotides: TGTGCCAGCAGTTTTTCTGTGACCAGCTCCTATAATTCACCCCTCCACTTT.

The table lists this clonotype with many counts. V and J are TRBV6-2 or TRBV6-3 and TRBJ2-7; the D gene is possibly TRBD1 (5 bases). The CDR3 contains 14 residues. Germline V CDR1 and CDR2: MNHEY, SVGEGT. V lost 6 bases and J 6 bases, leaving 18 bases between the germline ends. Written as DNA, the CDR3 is TGTGCCAGCAGCTTAAGGGGCGCCTCCCGCGAGCAGTACTTC. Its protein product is CASSLRGASREQYF.

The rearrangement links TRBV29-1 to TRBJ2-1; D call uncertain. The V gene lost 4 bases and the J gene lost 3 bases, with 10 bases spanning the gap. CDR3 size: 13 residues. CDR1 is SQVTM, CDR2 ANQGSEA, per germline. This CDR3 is CSVVRRNYNEQFF. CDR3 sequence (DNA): TGCAGCGTTGTCCGTAGGAACTACAATGAGCAGTTCTTC.

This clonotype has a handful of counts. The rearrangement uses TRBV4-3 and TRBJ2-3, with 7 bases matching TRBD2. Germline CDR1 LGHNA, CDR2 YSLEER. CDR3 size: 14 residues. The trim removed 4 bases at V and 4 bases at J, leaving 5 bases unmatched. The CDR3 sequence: CASSLQLASDTQYF. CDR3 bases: TGCGCCAGCAGCCTACAACTAGCGTCAGATACGCAGTATTTT.

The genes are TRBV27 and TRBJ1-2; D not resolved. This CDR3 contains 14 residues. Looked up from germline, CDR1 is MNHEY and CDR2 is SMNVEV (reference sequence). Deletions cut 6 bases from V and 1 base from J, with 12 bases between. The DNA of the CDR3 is TGTGCCAGCAGCCCCTCGGGGAGTAACTATGGCTACACCTTC. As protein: CASSPSGSNYGYTF.

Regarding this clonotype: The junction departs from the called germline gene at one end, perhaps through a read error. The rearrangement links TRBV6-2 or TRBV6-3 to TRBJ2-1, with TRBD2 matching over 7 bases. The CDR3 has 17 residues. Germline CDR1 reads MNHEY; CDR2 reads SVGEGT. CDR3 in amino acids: CASSYSTTGGAYKEQFF. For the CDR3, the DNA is TGTGCCAGCAGTTACTCGACTACGGGAGGCGCCTACAAGGAGCAGTTCTTC.

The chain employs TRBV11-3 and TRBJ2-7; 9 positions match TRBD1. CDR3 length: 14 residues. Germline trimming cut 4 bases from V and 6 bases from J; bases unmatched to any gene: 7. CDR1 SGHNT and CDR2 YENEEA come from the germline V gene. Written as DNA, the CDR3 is TGTGCCAGCAGCTCGGGACAGGGTATGAGCGAGCAGTACTTC. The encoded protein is CASSSGQGMSEQYF.

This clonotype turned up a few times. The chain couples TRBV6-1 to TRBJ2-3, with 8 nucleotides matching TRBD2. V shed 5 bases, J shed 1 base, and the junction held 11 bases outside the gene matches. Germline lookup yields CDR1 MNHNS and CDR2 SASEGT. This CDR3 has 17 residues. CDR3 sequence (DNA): TGTGCCAGCAGTCCCACGGGGGGGCGGCCTCGCACAGATACGCAGTATTTT. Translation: CASSPTGGRPRTDTQYF.

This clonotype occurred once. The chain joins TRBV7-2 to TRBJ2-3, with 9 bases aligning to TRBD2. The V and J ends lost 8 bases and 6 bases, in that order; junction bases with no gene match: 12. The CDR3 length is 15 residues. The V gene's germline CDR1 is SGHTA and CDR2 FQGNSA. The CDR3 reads CASGPSRGGPDTQYF. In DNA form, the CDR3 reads TGTGCCAGCGGCCCCTCGCGGGGGGGTCCCGATACGCAGTATTTT.

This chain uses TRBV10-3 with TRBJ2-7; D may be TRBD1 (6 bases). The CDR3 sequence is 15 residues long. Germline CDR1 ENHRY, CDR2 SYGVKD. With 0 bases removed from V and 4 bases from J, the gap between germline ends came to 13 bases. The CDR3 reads CAISESRGGGYEQYF. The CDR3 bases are TGTGCCATCAGTGAGTCAAGAGGGGGTGGTTACGAGCAGTACTTC.

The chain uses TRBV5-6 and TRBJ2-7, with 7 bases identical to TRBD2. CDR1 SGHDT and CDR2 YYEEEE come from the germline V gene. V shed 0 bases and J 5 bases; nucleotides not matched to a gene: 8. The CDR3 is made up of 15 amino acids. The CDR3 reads CASSLVGGGVDEQYF. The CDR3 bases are TGTGCCAGCAGCTTGGTAGGTGGGGGGGTAGACGAGCAGTACTTC.

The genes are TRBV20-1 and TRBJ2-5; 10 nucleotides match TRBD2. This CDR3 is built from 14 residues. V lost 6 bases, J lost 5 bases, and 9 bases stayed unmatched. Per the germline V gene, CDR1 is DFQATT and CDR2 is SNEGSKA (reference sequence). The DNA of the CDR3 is TGCAGTGCCACGAGCGGGAGGGTGGACGAGACCCAGTACTTC. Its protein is CSATSGRVDETQYF.

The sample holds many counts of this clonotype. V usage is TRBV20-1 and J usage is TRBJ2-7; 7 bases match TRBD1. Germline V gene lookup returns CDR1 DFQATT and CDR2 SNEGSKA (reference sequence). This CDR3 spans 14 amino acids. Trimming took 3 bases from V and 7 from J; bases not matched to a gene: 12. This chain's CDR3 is CSARDLRGSREQYF. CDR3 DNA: TGCAGTGCTAGGGACCTCAGGGGGTCGAGGGAGCAGTACTTC.

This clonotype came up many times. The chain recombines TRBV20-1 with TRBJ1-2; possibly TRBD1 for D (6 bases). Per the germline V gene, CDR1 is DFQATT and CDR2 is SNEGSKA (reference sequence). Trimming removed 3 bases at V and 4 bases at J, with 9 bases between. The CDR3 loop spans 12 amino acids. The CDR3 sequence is CSASDRFYGYTF. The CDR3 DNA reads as TGCAGTGCTAGTGACAGGTTCTATGGCTACACCTTC.

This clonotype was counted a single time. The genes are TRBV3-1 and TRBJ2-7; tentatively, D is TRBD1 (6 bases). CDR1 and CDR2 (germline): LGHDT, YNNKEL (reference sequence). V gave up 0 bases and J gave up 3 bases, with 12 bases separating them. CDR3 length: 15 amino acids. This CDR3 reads CASSQDRTVNYEQYF. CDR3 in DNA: TGTGCCAGCAGCCAAGACAGGACAGTTAACTACGAGCAGTACTTC.

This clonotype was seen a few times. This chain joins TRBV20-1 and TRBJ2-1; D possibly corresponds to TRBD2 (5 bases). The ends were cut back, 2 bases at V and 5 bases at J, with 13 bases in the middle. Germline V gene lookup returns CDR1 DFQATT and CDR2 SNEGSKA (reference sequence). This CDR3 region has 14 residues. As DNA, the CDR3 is TGCAGTGCTAGAATGGCGGGCCCCCACAATGAGCAGTTCTTC. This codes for CSARMAGPHNEQFF.

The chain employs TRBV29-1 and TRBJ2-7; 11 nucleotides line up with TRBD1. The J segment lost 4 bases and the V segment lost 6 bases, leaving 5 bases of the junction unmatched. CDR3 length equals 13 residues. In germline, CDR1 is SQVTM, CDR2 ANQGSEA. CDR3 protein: CSVTGQGAYEQYF. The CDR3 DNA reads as TGCAGCGTCACTGGACAGGGGGCTTACGAGCAGTACTTC.

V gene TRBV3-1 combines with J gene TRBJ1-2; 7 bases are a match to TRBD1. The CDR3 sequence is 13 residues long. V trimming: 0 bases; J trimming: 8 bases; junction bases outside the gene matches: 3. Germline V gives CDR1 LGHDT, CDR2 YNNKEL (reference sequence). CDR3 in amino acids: CASSQDQGGGYTF. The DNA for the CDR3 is TGTGCCAGCAGCCAAGATCAAGGGGGCGGCTACACCTTC.

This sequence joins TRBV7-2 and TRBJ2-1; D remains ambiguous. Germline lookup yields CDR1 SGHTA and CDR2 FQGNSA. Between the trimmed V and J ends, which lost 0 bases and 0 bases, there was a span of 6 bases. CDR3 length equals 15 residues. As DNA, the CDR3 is TGTGCCAGCAGCTTAGCCCCCGGCTCCTACAATGAGCAGTTCTTC. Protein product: CASSLAPGSYNEQFF.

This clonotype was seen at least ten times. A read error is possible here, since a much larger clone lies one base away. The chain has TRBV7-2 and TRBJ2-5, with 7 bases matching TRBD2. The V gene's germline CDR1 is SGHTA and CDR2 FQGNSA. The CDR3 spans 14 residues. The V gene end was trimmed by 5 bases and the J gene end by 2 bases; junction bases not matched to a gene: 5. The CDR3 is CASSGGLQQETQYF. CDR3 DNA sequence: TGTGCCAGCAGCGGGGGACTACAACAAGAGACCCAGTACTTC.

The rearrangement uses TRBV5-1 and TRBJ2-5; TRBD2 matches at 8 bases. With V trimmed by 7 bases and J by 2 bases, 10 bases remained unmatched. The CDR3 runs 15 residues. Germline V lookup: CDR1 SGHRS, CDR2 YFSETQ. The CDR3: CASDNSGRAQETQYF. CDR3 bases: TGCGCCAGCGATAACAGCGGGAGAGCACAAGAGACCCAGTACTTC.

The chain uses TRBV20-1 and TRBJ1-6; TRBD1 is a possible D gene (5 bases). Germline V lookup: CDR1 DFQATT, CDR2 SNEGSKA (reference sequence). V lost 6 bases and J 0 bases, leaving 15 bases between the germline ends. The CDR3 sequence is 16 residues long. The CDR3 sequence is CSASVAGSSYNSPLHF. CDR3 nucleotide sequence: TGCAGTGCCTCGGTTGCAGGGAGCTCCTATAATTCACCCCTCCACTTT.

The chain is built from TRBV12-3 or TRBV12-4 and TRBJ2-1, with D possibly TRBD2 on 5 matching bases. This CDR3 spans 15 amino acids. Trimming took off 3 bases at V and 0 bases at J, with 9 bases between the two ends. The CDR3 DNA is TGTGCCAGCAGTTTTTTGAGCGGCTCCTACAATGAGCAGTTCTTC. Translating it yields CASSFLSGSYNEQFF.

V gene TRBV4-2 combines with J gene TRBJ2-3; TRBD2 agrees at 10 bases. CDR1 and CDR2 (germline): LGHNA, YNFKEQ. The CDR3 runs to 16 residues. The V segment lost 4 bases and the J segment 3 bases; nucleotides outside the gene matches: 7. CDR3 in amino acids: CASSPAGGPRTDTQYF. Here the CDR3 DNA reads TGTGCCAGCAGCCCAGCGGGAGGGCCAAGGACAGATACGCAGTATTTT.